The 30 T cell receptor beta chains presented below share a single source sample, sequenced in a study of blood T cells in healthy people across ages. It was with a sample-barcoded 5' primer and a J-beta primer mix that a second PCR of roughly 7 to 11 cycles was run. Using its own MiXCR run on the 5' RACE reads, TCRdb lists one record per CDR3 protein. Of roughly 1,700,000 distinct CDR3 sequences listed, about 30% are singletons. The material sequenced was blood. These receptors were collected from a woman in her thirties in good health.

There are a few counts of this clonotype. The rearrangement uses TRBV3-1 and TRBJ2-1; TRBD2 might be the D (6 bases). Germline values: CDR1 LGHDT, CDR2 YNNKEL (reference sequence). CDR3 length equals 18 residues. The V end lost 2 bases, the J end lost 4 bases, and 21 bases lay between the germline ends. The CDR3 loop is CASSQNQGRASDYNEQFF. The CDR3 DNA is TGTGCCAGCAGCCAAAATCAGGGTAGGGCTAGCGATTACAATGAGCAGTTCTTC.

V gene TRBV4-1 combines with J gene TRBJ2-5; 13 bases map to TRBD2. The V gene end was trimmed by 4 bases and the J gene end by 5 bases; junction bases not matched to a gene: 7. Per germline, CDR1 MGHRA and CDR2 YSYEKL. The CDR3 has 16 residues. DNA for the CDR3: TGCGCCAGCAGCCTGAGGCCGACTAGCGGGGGGGAGACCCAGTACTTC. Translated, it gives CASSLRPTSGGETQYF.

The V gene is TRBV18, the J gene TRBJ2-7; D unclear. The closer fit of TRBJ2-5 to the DNA end suggests the J call may be wrong. The CDR3 has 14 amino acids. CDR1 is KGHSH, CDR2 LQKENI, per germline. The CDR3 DNA reads TGTGCCAGCTCACCACCGACACATGTTGAGACCCAGTACTTC. Translation: CASSPPTHVETQYF.

This clonotype has at least ten counts. J is TRBJ2-5 and V is TRBV9; 7 nucleotides match TRBD1. Germline-derived CDR1 and CDR2 are SGDLS and YYNGEE. The junction had 9 bases not matched to a gene; V was cut back by 2 bases and J by 5 bases. The CDR3 runs to 15 residues. CDR3 region: CASSVNPGGVETQYF. In DNA form, the CDR3 reads TGTGCCAGCAGCGTCAACCCAGGGGGAGTGGAGACCCAGTACTTC. Full variable domain (outside the CDR3, taken from reference TRBV9 and TRBJ2-5): DSGVTQTPKHLITATGQRVTLRCSPRSGDLSVYWYQQSLDQGLQFLIQYYNGEERAKGNILERFSAQQFPDLHSELNLSSLELGDSALYFCASSVNPGGVETQYFGPGTRLLVL.

Of note for this clonotype: A read error may explain this, as a much larger clone is one base away. V and J are TRBV4-3 and TRBJ2-4; 9 positions match TRBD2. Germline CDR1 LGHNA, CDR2 YSLEER. J was trimmed by 16 bases and V by 1 base; bases with no gene match: 14. The CDR3 runs 15 residues. The CDR3, as DNA: TGCGCCAGCAGCCAAGGTAGCGGGAGAGGGGAGACCCACTACTTC. Its translation is CASSQGSGRGETHYF.

The chain has TRBV5-1 and TRBJ2-1, with a possible D match to TRBD1 (6 bases). Trimming took off 5 bases at V and 1 base at J, with 13 bases between the two ends. The CDR3 runs to 15 residues. Germline V gene sequence: CDR1 SGHRS, CDR2 YFSETQ. The CDR3 coding sequence is TGCGCCAGCAGTTCCACACAGGGATCCTACAATGAGCAGTTCTTC. It is translated as CASSSTQGSYNEQFF.

This clonotype showed up just a few times. The rearrangement uses TRBV5-6 and TRBJ2-4, with 8 nucleotides matching TRBD1. The CDR3 totals 13 residues. The V gene end was trimmed by 4 bases and the J gene end by 6 bases; junction bases not matched to a gene: 3. The germline CDR1 and CDR2 sequences are SGHDT and YYEEEE. CDR3 loop: CASSRDRRNIQYF. The CDR3 coding sequence is TGTGCCAGCAGCCGGGACAGGAGAAACATTCAGTACTTC.

As regards this clonotype: This could be a read error, since a much larger clone is one nucleotide away. The V call is TRBV10-2, the J call TRBJ2-3; 7 bases map to TRBD2. CDR1 is WSHSY and CDR2 is SAAADI in the germline V gene. The CDR3 length is 14 residues. The trim removed 10 bases at V and 4 bases at J, leaving 11 bases unmatched. The CDR3 sequence is CANRPGLLADTQYF. The CDR3 nucleotides are TGCGCCAACAGGCCGGGACTATTAGCAGATACGCAGTATTTT.

A few counts support this clonotype. This sequence joins TRBV20-1 and TRBJ2-1, with D tentatively TRBD1 (5 bases). The CDR3 consists of 15 residues. The ends were cut back, 6 bases at V and 3 bases at J, with 18 bases in the middle. CDR1 DFQATT and CDR2 SNEGSKA come from the germline V gene (reference sequence). This CDR3 is CSAPPFSGHYNEQFF. As DNA, the CDR3 is TGCAGTGCGCCCCCGTTTTCAGGGCACTACAATGAGCAGTTCTTC.

This clonotype was seen only once. A junction boundary mismatches the germline segment, possibly from a read error. The chain employs TRBV18 and TRBJ1-5; TRBD1 might be the D (5 bases). Germline CDR1 reads KGHSH; CDR2 reads LQKENI. CDR3 length: 14 amino acids. As DNA, the CDR3 is TGTGCCAGCTCACGGGGCCAAGGCAATCGGCCCCAGCATTTT. It yields the protein CASSRGQGNRPQHF.

This clonotype was seen more than once but under ten times. A junction end diverges from the germline sequence, so it may reflect a read error. The chain is built from TRBV7-2 and TRBJ2-5, with TRBD2 matching over 7 bases. This CDR3 region has 14 residues. CDR1 is SGHTA and CDR2 is FQGNSA in the germline V gene. In DNA, the CDR3 is TGTGCCGGCAGCTTAGGGGCGGGGGAGGAGACCCAGTACTTC. As protein: CAGSLGAGEETQYF.

V gene TRBV29-1 combines with J gene TRBJ2-7; TRBD1 agrees at 8 bases. Looked up from germline, CDR1 is SQVTM and CDR2 is ANQGSEA. V dropped 3 bases and J dropped 5; count of bases not matched to a gene: 15. The CDR3 has 16 residues. CDR3 amino acids: CSVEPARTGLYNEQYF. As DNA, the CDR3 is TGCAGCGTTGAGCCGGCCCGGACAGGGCTTTACAACGAGCAGTACTTC.

This clonotype was recorded a few times. The J gene is TRBJ2-7, the V gene TRBV20-1; 8 nucleotides match TRBD2. Germline values: CDR1 DFQATT, CDR2 SNEGSKA (reference sequence). The CDR3 extends over 13 amino acids. The junction had 4 bases not matched to a gene; V was cut back by 3 bases and J by 3 bases. In nucleotides, the CDR3 is TGCAGTGCTAGCGACACTAGCGGCTACGAGCAGTACTTC. It is translated as CSASDTSGYEQYF.

This clonotype was counted only a few times. This chain uses TRBV10-1 with TRBJ2-4; TRBD2 matches 11 bases. The CDR3 has 14 amino acids. Germline trimming cut 3 bases from V and 13 bases from J; bases unmatched to any gene: 8. Germline V gene data show CDR1 as WNHNN and CDR2 as SYGVQD (reference sequence). The CDR3 loop reads CASSDLLAGGPQYF. CDR3 coding DNA: TGCGCCAGCAGTGATCTCCTAGCGGGGGGTCCCCAGTACTTC.

V usage is TRBV12-3 or TRBV12-4 and J usage is TRBJ2-1, with D perhaps being TRBD1 or TRBD2 (9 bases each). V lost 3 bases and J 10 bases, leaving 25 bases between the germline ends. The CDR3 has 17 residues. CDR3 loop: CASSFPSPPSGTGEQFF. Here the CDR3 DNA reads TGTGCCAGCAGTTTTCCCTCCCCTCCTAGCGGGACAGGGGAGCAGTTCTTC.

The chain is built from TRBV11-2 and TRBJ2-3; D is uncertain. CDR1 is SGHAT and CDR2 is FQNNGV in the germline V gene. This CDR3 has 11 amino acids. With 5 bases removed from V and 8 bases from J, the gap between germline ends came to 8 bases. The CDR3 reads CASSAMATQYF. CDR3 sequence (DNA): TGTGCCAGCAGCGCCATGGCTACGCAGTATTTT.

This clonotype was seen a handful of times. The chain couples TRBV12-3 or TRBV12-4 to TRBJ2-2; perhaps TRBD2 as D (5 bases). Deletions cut 2 bases from V and 6 bases from J, with 7 bases between. CDR3 size: 13 residues. CDR3 amino acids: CASSLKEAGELFF. The CDR3 DNA reads TGTGCCAGCAGTTTAAAGGAGGCCGGGGAGCTGTTTTTT.

Points on this clonotype: A much larger clone sits a single nucleotide away, making a read error possible. V and J are TRBV20-1 and TRBJ2-1, with D uncertain. The germline gives CDR1 DFQATT, CDR2 SNEGSKA (reference sequence). The CDR3 is made up of 14 amino acids. Trimming took off 3 bases at V and 13 bases at J, with 22 bases between the two ends. For the CDR3, the DNA is TGCAGTGCTAGTCCGGCGGAACAACAAGAGACCCAGTTCTTC. The encoded protein is CSASPAEQQETQFF.

This clonotype showed up many times. This chain uses TRBV7-9 with TRBJ2-5, with D perhaps matching TRBD1 (5 bases). The V gene's germline CDR1 is SEHNR and CDR2 FQNEAQ (reference sequence). CDR3 length: 14 residues. The V end was cut by 6 bases, the J end by 2 bases, with 13 bases between. The CDR3 is CASSPPGLQETQYF. The CDR3 nucleotides read TGTGCCAGCAGTCCACCAGGGCTACAAGAGACCCAGTACTTC.

The chain joins TRBV3-1 to TRBJ2-7, with 13 bases matching TRBD2. Trimming at V came to 7 bases and at J to 5 bases, leaving 8 bases not matched to a gene. CDR3 size: 15 residues. CDR1 LGHDT and CDR2 YNNKEL come from the germline V gene (reference sequence). The CDR3 coding sequence is TGTGCCAGCACCGGAGGGACTAGCGGGACAGACGAGCAGTACTTC. Its protein product is CASTGGTSGTDEQYF.

J is TRBJ1-1 and V is TRBV7-2; D perhaps matches TRBD1 (5 bases). Trimming shortened V by 4 bases and J by 5 bases, and 23 bases separated the two germline ends. CDR1 is SGHTA, CDR2 FQGNSA, per germline. This CDR3 is 17 amino acids long. This CDR3 reads CASSSLYSRGRGTEAFF. Here the CDR3 DNA reads TGTGCCAGCAGCTCCCTTTATTCTCGTGGTAGGGGTACTGAAGCTTTCTTT.

This chain uses TRBV20-1 with TRBJ2-3; D is perhaps TRBD2 (5 bases). Germline CDR1 DFQATT, CDR2 SNEGSKA (reference sequence). This CDR3 region has 13 residues. V gave up 5 bases and J gave up 1 base, with 10 bases separating them. The CDR3 region is CSALGLRTDTQYF. The CDR3 region has the DNA TGCAGTGCTCTCGGACTGCGCACAGATACGCAGTATTTT.

The chain combines TRBV28 with TRBJ2-5; 7 bases are a match to TRBD2. Germline CDR1 reads MDHEN; CDR2 reads SYDVKM. Trimming at V came to 10 bases and at J to 0 bases, leaving 2 bases not matched to a gene. The CDR3 is made up of 12 amino acids. The CDR3 is CAIGTNQETQYF. CDR3 nucleotides: TGTGCCATAGGGACTAACCAAGAGACCCAGTACTTC.

The chain couples TRBV11-2 to TRBJ2-1; 7 bases align to TRBD2. The V gene's germline CDR1 is SGHAT and CDR2 FQNNGV. The length of the CDR3 is 15 residues. The V and J ends lost 1 base and 10 bases, in that order; junction bases with no gene match: 10. CDR3 region: CASSLVAGESREQFF. The CDR3 DNA reads as TGTGCCAGCAGCTTAGTGGCGGGGGAGTCCAGGGAGCAGTTCTTC.

This clonotype was found a few times. V usage is TRBV20-1 and J usage is TRBJ2-5; D might be TRBD2 (6 bases). Germline CDR1 reads DFQATT; CDR2 reads SNEGSKA (reference sequence). The CDR3 extends over 16 amino acids. Trimming cost V 6 bases and J 1 base, with 21 bases left between them. In DNA, the CDR3 is TGCAGTGCGGAAACGGAGGGGATAAACCCCCAAGAGACCCAGTACTTC. Its protein product is CSAETEGINPQETQYF.

This sequence joins TRBV5-6 and TRBJ2-3, with D uncertain. The CDR3 is 15 residues long. Germline CDR1 SGHDT, CDR2 YYEEEE. Deletions cut 0 bases from V and 6 bases from J, with 14 bases between. CDR3 DNA sequence: TGTGCCAGCAGCTTGGGACCGGTCTTGGCGGATACGCAGTATTTT. This encodes CASSLGPVLADTQYF.

This clonotype was observed a few times. The genes are TRBV10-2 and TRBJ2-3, with 8 bases fitting TRBD1. Trimming at V came to 0 bases and at J to 6 bases, leaving 5 bases not matched to a gene. The CDR3 runs 15 residues. Germline V CDR1 and CDR2: WSHSY, SAAADI. CDR3 sequence reads: CASSESWQGADTQYF. The CDR3 nucleotides read TGCGCCAGCAGTGAGTCTTGGCAGGGGGCGGATACGCAGTATTTT.

The chain joins TRBV5-1 to TRBJ2-5; weak D call: TRBD2 (6 bases). With the DNA end fitting TRBJ2-7 better, the J assignment may be wrong. The CDR3 runs to 16 residues. Germline CDR1 SGHRS, CDR2 YFSETQ. CDR3 coding DNA: TGCGCCAGCAGCTGGAGGGGTGGCGGGCTGAACTACGAGCAGTACTTC. Protein product: CASSWRGGGLNYEQYF.

V usage is TRBV12-3 or TRBV12-4 and J usage is TRBJ2-7, with D unresolved. The length of the CDR3 is 13 residues. Trimming stripped 6 bases from V and 5 bases from J, with 14 bases between. Written as DNA, the CDR3 is TGTGCCAGCAGCGGTACCTTCGGAAACGAGCAGTACTTC. This sequence encodes CASSGTFGNEQYF.

The chain combines TRBV2 with TRBJ2-2; TRBD1 or TRBD2 may be the D gene (5 bases each). Trimming took off 10 bases at V and 1 base at J, with 19 bases between the two ends. This CDR3 has 16 amino acids. The V gene's germline CDR1 is SNHLY and CDR2 FYNNEI. This CDR3 reads CAIALIGGGNTGELFF. CDR3 coding DNA: TGTGCCATCGCCCTTATTGGTGGGGGGAACACCGGGGAGCTGTTTTTT.